This T cell receptor beta chain is from a study of blood T cell repertoires in COVID-19. The data were produced by immunoSEQ multiplex PCR, yet TCRdb's version contains in-frame clones alone and is incomplete. This sample has 100,000 to 120,000 clones, with more than 75% found just once. Trimming stripped 0 bases from V and 10 bases from J, with 13 bases between. CDR3 length: 14 residues. Germline assignment: CDR1 GTSNPN and CDR2 SVGIG (reference sequence). V is TRBV30 and J is TRBJ1-6, with D perhaps matching TRBD1 (5 bases). Material for sequencing was peripheral blood. This TCR was sampled from a man aged 35-49 years with acute or convalescent COVID-19. The CDR3: CAWSVLGGDSPLHF. CDR3 DNA sequence: TGTGCCTGGAGTGTATTGGGGGGGGACTCACCCCTCCACTTT.